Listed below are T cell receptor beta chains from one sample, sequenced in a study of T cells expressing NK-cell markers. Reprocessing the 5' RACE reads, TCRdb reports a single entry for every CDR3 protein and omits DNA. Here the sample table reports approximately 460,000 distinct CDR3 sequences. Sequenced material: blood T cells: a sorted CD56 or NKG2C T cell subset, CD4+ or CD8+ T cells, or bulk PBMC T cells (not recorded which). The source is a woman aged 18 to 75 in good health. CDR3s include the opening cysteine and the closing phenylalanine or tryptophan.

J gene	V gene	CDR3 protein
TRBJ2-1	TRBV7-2	CASGEGYNEQFF
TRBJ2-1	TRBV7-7	CASSLGTSANNEQFF
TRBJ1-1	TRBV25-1	CATGGLNTEAFF
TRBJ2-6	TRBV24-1	CATSESGTRPIGANVLTF
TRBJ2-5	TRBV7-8	CASSFLLAGVEETQYF
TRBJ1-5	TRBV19	CASSIDYTPQHF
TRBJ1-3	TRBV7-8	CASSDQGESRNTIYF
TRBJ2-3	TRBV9	CASSVQHQGITDTQYF
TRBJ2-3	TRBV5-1	CASSATATSTDTQYF
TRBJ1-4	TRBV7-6	CASSPGLGWHRDEKLFF
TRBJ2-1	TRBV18	CASSPPSQDNEQFF
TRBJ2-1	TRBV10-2	CASSERLSSGPYNEQFF
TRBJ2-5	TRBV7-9	CASSLQRNQETQYF
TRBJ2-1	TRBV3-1	CASALQAGTYNEQFF
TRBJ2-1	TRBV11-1	CASSPPSGEQFF
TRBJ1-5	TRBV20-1	CSARADGRGGNQPQHF
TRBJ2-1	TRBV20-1	CSASGGAFDNEQFF
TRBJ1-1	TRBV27	CASSLLIAHEAFF
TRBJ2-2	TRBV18	CASSRTGTGTGELFF
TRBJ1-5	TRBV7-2	CASSLGPNTNQPQHF
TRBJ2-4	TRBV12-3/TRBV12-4	CASSLRLEGKNIQYF
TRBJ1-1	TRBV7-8	CASSKTYEAFF